Below are 14 T cell receptor beta chains sequenced from a single sample in a study of shared clonotypes between healthy human individuals. Sequenced by immunoSEQ multiplex PCR; TCRdb stores in-frame clones only, minus some. This table holds around 1,100,000 clones, around three quarters found once. Source material: memory CD4+ T cells from PBMCs. Documented subset: CD45RA-negative fraction. These receptors were taken from a man aged 18 to 29 in good health. Some clones in this sample may be carry-over from other donors' samples.

J is TRBJ2-1 and V is TRBV6-5; D may be TRBD2 (5 bases). The CDR3 sequence is 13 residues long. CDR1 is MNHEY, CDR2 SVGAGI, per germline. Trimming took off 5 bases at V and 8 bases at J, with 13 bases between the two ends. CDR3 loop: CASSLGNLDEQFF. CDR3 in DNA: TGTGCCAGCAGTCTCGGGAACTTGGATGAGCAGTTCTTC.

The V and J genes are TRBV7-9 and TRBJ2-5; D unclear. The germline CDR1 and CDR2 sequences are SEHNR and FQNEAQ (reference sequence). V lost 2 bases and J lost 7, with 17 bases in between. The CDR3 sequence is 15 residues long. DNA for the CDR3: TGTGCCAGCAGCTTATGGTCTCGCACCTTGGGGACCCAGTACTTC. Protein sequence: CASSLWSRTLGTQYF.

This chain uses TRBV5-8 with TRBJ2-7; D gene unclear. V was clipped by 4 bases and J by 4 bases, with 18 bases between them. Per the germline V gene, CDR1 is SGHTS and CDR2 is YDEGEE. The CDR3 is 15 residues long. The chain's CDR3 is CASSRSSGEGYEQYF. The CDR3 coding sequence is TGTGCCAGCAGCCGTTCGAGTGGAGAAGGATACGAGCAGTACTTC.

The gene calls are TRBV7-2 and TRBJ2-7; D not resolved. Per the germline V gene, CDR1 is SGHTA and CDR2 is FQGNSA. With 5 bases removed from V and 5 bases from J, the gap between germline ends came to 22 bases. The CDR3 totals 16 residues. CDR3 in amino acids: CASSHYPAVQTHEQYF. In DNA form, the CDR3 reads TGTGCCAGCAGCCATTATCCGGCAGTCCAAACCCACGAGCAGTACTTC.

V gene TRBV18 combines with J gene TRBJ2-5; TRBD2 agrees at 13 bases. The germline V gene encodes CDR1 KGHSH and CDR2 LQKENI. The CDR3 extends over 19 amino acids. The V gene end was trimmed by 0 bases and the J gene end by 5 bases; junction bases not matched to a gene: 12. The CDR3 spells CASSPPGLAGTQRGETQYF. The CDR3 DNA reads as TGTGCCAGCTCACCACCGGGACTAGCGGGAACACAGAGGGGGGAGACCCAGTACTTC. Complete variable domain (other parts from reference TRBV18 and TRBJ2-5): NAGVMQNPRHLVRRRGQEARLRCSPMKGHSHVYWYRQLPEEGLKFMVYLQKENIIDESGMPKERFSAEFPKEGPSILRIQQVVRGDSAAYFCASSPPGLAGTQRGETQYFGPGTRLLVL.

This clone appeared once. V and J are TRBV6-1 and TRBJ1-1; D may be TRBD1 (5 bases). CDR3 length equals 14 residues. Germline V gene lookup returns CDR1 MNHNS and CDR2 SASEGT. V lost 7 bases and J 3 bases, leaving 15 bases between the germline ends. CDR3 region: CASILQKGDTEAFF. In nucleotides, the CDR3 is TGTGCCAGCATCCTACAGAAAGGGGACACTGAAGCTTTCTTT.

The J gene is TRBJ2-5, the V gene TRBV7-9; D remains unclear. V was shortened by 2 bases and J by 3 bases, with 16 bases between the two germline ends. The CDR3 covers 16 residues. Germline-derived CDR1 and CDR2 are SEHNR and FQNEAQ (reference sequence). The CDR3 DNA sequence: TGTGCCAGCAGCTTACTCAGACCCGGGTCCAAAGAGACCCAGTACTTC. Its protein is CASSLLRPGSKETQYF.

The genes are TRBV4-2 and TRBJ2-5; the match to TRBD2 covers 7 bases. Germline V lookup: CDR1 LGHNA, CDR2 YNFKEQ. This CDR3 has 17 residues. V lost 2 bases and J lost 1; bases outside the gene matches: 10. CDR3 protein: CASSQIGRSGIQETQYF. The CDR3 DNA sequence: TGTGCCAGCAGCCAAATCGGACGGAGCGGGATCCAAGAGACCCAGTACTTC.

V and J are TRBV4-3 and TRBJ2-7; a weak D match, TRBD2 (5 bases). CDR1 and CDR2 from the germline V gene are LGHNA and YSLEER. CDR3 size: 17 residues. V was pared by 2 bases and J by 0 bases, with 17 bases between. CDR3 sequence (DNA): TGCGCCAGCAGCCAACAGCACATAGCGCCCTTCTCCTACGAGCAGTACTTC. Its translation: CASSQQHIAPFSYEQYF.

The chain couples TRBV2 to TRBJ1-5; a possible D gene is TRBD1 (6 bases). Germline values: CDR1 SNHLY, CDR2 FYNNEI. The CDR3 length is 15 residues. V was cut by 0 bases and J by 5 bases, with 11 bases left in between. CDR3 bases: TGTGCCAGCAGTGAAGCAGGGGGGGTGCATCAGCCCCAGCATTTT. It codes for CASSEAGGVHQPQHF.

The J gene is TRBJ2-5, the V gene TRBV27; 7 bases map to TRBD1. V was pared by 3 bases and J by 4 bases, with 5 bases of the junction left unmatched. The CDR3 sequence is 14 residues long. Germline V CDR1 and CDR2: MNHEY, SMNVEV (reference sequence). The CDR3 coding sequence is TGTGCCAGCAGTTTTTCCAGGGGGACAGAGACCCAGTACTTC. This gives the protein CASSFSRGTETQYF.

This clone was observed a few times. The chain combines TRBV5-1 with TRBJ2-2, with 8 bases that match TRBD2. Germline V gene data show CDR1 as SGHRS and CDR2 as YFSETQ. J was trimmed by 0 bases and V by 4 bases; bases with no gene match: 5. The CDR3 length is 16 residues. CDR3 loop: CASSVSGMSNTGELFF. The DNA for the CDR3 is TGCGCCAGCAGCGTTAGCGGGATGTCGAACACCGGGGAGCTGTTTTTT.

The chain has TRBV4-3 and TRBJ2-1; the match to TRBD2 covers 10 bases. Germline CDR1 LGHNA, CDR2 YSLEER. The CDR3 spans 14 residues. V lost 4 bases to trimming and J lost 4 bases; unmatched junction nucleotides: 1. The CDR3 spells CASSRTSGYNEQFF. Here the CDR3 DNA reads TGCGCCAGCAGCCGGACTAGCGGATACAATGAGCAGTTCTTC.

The V gene is TRBV6-5, the J gene TRBJ2-3; TRBD1 is a possible D gene (6 bases). Germline V CDR1 and CDR2: MNHEY, SVGAGI. V lost 2 bases and J lost 0, with 9 bases in between. This CDR3 has 15 residues. Here the CDR3 DNA reads TGTGCCAGCAGTTACAGGGGGATAAGCACAGATACGCAGTATTTT. Translation: CASSYRGISTDTQYF.